This T cell receptor (beta chain) emerged from a study of blood T cell repertoires in COVID-19. The assay was immunoSEQ multiplex PCR, and TCRdb's table has in-frame clones only and misses some. The sample records about 91,000 clones, roughly 88% being singletons. The CDR3 runs to 15 residues. Trimming cost V 3 bases and J 2 bases; bases outside gene matches: 8. CDR1 is DFQATT and CDR2 is SNEGSKA in the germline V gene (reference sequence). The receptor was derived from a woman in her 70s with acute or convalescent COVID-19. This chain connects TRBV20-1 to TRBJ2-3; 7 bases map to TRBD2. Sequenced input: peripheral blood. In nucleotides, the CDR3 is TGCAGTGCTAGTATGCCTAGCGGAAACACAGATACGCAGTATTTT. Encoded protein: CSASMPSGNTDTQYF.